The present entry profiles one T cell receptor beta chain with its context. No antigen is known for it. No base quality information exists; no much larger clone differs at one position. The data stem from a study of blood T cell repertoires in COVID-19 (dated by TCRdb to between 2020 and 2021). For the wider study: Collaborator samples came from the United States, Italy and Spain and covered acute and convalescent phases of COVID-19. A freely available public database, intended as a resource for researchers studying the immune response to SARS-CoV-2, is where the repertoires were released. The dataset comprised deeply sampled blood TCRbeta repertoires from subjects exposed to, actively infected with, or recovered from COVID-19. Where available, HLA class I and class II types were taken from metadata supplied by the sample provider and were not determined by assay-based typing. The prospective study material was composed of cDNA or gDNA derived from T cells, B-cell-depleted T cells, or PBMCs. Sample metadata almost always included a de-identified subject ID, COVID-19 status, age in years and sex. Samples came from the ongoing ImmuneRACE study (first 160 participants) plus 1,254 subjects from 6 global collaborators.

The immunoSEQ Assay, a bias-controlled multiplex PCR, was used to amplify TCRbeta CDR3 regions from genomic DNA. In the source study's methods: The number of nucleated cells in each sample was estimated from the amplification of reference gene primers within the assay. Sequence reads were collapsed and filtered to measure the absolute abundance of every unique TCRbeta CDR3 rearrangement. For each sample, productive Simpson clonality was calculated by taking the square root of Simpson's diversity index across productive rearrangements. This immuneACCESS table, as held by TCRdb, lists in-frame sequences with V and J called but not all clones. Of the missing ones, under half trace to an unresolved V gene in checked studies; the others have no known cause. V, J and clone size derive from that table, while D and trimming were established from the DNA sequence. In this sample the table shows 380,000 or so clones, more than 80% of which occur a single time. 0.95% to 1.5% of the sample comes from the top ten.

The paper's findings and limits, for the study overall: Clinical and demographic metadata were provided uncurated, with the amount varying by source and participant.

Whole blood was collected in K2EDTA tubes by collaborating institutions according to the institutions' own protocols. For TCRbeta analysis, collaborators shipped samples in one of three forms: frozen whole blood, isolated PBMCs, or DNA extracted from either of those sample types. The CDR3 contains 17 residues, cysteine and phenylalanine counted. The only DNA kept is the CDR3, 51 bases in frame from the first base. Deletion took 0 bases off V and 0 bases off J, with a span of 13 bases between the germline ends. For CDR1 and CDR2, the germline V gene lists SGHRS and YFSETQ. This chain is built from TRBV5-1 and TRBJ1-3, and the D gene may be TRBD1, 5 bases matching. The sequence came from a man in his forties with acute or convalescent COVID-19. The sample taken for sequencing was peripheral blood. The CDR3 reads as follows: CASSLVGGALSGNTIYF. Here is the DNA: TGCGCCAGCAGCTTGGTCGGAGGGGCGCTCTCTGGAAACACCATATATTTT.